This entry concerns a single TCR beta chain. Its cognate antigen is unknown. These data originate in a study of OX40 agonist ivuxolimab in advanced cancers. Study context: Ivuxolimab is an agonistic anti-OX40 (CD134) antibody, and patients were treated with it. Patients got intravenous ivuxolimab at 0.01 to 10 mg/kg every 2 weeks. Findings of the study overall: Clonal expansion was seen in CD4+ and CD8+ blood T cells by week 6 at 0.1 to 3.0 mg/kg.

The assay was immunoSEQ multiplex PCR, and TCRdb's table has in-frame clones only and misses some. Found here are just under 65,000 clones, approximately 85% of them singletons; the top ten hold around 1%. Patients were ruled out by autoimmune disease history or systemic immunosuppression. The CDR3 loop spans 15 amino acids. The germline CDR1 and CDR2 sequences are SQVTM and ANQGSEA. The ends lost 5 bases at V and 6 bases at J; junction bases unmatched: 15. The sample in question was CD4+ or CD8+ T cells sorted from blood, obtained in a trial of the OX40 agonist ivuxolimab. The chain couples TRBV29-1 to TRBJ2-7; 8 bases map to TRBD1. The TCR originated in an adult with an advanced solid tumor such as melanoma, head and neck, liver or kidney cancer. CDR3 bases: TGCAGCGTTTCCCCCGGGACAGGTTTGGGCTCCGAGCAGTACTTC. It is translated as CSVSPGTGLGSEQYF.